This T cell receptor (beta chain) came from a study of blood T cell repertoires in COVID-19. Germline assignment: CDR1 MNHEY and CDR2 SVGEGT. CDR3 length: 15 amino acids. V lost 2 bases and J lost 4; bases outside the gene matches: 4. Libraries were prepared by immunoSEQ multiplex PCR; TCRdb keeps only in-frame clonotypes and omits some of them. The sample holds hundreds of thousands of clones, 85% seen once. The chain combines TRBV6-2 or TRBV6-3 with TRBJ1-4; the match to TRBD1 covers 7 bases. Sample: peripheral blood. The receptor was derived from a woman aged 50 to 60 with active or convalescent COVID-19. The CDR3 region is CASSYPTGNNEKLFF. The CDR3 bases are TGTGCCAGCAGTTACCCGACAGGGAATAATGAAAAACTGTTTTTT.